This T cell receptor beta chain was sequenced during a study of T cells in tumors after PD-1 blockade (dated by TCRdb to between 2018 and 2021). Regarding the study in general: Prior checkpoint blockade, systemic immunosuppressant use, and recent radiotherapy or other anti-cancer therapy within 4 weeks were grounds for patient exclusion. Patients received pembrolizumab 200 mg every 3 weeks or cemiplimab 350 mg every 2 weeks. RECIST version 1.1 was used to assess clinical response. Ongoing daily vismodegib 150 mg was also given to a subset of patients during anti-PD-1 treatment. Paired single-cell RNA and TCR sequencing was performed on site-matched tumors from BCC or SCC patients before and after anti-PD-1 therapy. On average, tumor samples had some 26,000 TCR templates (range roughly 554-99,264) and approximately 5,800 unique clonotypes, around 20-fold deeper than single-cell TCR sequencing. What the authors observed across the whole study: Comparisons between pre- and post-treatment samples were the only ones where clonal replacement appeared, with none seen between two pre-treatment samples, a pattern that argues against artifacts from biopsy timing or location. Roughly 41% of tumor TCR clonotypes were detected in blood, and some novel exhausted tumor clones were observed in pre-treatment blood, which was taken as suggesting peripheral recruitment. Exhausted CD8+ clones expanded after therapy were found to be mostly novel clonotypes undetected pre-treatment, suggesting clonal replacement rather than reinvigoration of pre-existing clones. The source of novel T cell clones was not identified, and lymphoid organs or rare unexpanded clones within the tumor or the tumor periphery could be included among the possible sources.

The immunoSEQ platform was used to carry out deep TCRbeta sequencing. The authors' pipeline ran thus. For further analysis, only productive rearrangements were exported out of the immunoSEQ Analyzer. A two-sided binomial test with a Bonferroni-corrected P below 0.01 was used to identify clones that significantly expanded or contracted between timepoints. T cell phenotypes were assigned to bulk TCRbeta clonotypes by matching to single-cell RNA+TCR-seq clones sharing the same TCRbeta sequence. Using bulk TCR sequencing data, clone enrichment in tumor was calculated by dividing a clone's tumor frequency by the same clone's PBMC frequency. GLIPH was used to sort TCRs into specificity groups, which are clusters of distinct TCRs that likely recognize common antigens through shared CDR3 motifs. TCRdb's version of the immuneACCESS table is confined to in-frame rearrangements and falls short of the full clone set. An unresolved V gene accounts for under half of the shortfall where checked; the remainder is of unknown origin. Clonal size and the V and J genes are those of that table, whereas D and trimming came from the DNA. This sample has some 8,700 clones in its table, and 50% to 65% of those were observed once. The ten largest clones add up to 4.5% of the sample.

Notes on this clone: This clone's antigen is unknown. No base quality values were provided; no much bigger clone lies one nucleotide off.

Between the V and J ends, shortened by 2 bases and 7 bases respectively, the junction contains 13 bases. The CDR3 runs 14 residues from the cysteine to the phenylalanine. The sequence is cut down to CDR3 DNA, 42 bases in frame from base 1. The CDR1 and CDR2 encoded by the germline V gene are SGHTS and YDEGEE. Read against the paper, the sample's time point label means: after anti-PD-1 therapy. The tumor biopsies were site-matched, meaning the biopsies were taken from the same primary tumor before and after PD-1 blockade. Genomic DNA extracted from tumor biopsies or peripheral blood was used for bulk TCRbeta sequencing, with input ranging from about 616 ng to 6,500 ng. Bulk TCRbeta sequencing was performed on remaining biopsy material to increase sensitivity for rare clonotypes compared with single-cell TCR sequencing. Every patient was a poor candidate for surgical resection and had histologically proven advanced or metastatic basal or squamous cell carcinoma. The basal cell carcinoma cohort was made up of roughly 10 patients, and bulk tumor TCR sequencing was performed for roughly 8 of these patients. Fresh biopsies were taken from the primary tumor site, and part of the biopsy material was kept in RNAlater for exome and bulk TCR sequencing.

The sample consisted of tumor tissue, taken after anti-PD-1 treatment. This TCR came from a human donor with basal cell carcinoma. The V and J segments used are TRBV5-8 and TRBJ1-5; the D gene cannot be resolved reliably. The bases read TGTGCCAGCAGCTTCCGGCAAACGGGGCAGCCCCAGCATTTT. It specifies CASSFRQTGQPQHF.